A single T cell receptor (beta chain) is shown here with its context. The data originate from a study of blood T cell repertoires in COVID-19. The overall study: COVID-19 samples, acute and convalescent, were from the United States, Italy and Spain. Sample material is recorded as cDNA or gDNA derived from T cells, B-cell-depleted T cells, or PBMCs.

This CDR3 is 14 amino acids long. Trimming pared 1 base from V and 3 bases from J, leaving 7 bases between. The germline CDR1 and CDR2 sequences are SNHLY and FYNNEI. The authors' processing: Researchers report that nucleated cell counts were estimated from reference gene primer amplification. The repertoire was sequenced with immunoSEQ multiplex PCR; TCRdb's copy has only in-frame clones and lacks some. V, J and clone size are those of that table, while D and trimming were read from the DNA. Of about 120,000 clones in the sample, approximately 80% are singletons; the top ten hold over 7.5%. V usage is TRBV2 and J usage is TRBJ2-1; D is undetermined. The TCR comes from a woman between 40 and 50 years old with acute or convalescent COVID-19. The sample taken for sequencing was peripheral blood. CDR3 sequence (DNA): TGTGCCAGCAGTGAAGGTCCCAGCTACAATGAGCAGTTCTTC. Its translation: CASSEGPSYNEQFF. The whole variable domain, remainder taken from reference TRBV2 and TRBJ2-1, is EPEVTQTPSHQVTQMGQEVILRCVPISNHLYFYWYRQILGQKVEFLVSFYNNEISEKSEIFDDQFSVERPDGSNFTLKIRSTKLEDSAMYFCASSEGPSYNEQFFGPGTRLTVL.